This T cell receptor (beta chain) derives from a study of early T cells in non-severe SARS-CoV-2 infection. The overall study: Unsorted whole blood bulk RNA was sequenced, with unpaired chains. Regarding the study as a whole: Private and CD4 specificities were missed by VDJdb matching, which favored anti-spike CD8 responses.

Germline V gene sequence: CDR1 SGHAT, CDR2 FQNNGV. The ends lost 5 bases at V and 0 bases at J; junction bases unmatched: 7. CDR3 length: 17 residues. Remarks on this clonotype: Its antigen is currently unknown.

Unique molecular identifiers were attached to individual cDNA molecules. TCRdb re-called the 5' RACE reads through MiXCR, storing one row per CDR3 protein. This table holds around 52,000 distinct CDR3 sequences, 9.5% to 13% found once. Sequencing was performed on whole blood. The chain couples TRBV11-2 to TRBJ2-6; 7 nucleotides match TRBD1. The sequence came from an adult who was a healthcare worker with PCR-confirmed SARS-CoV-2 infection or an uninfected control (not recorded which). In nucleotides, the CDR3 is TGTGCCAGCAGCAGGACAGGTTTTGGCTCTGGGGCCAACGTCCTGACTTTC. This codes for CASSRTGFGSGANVLTF.